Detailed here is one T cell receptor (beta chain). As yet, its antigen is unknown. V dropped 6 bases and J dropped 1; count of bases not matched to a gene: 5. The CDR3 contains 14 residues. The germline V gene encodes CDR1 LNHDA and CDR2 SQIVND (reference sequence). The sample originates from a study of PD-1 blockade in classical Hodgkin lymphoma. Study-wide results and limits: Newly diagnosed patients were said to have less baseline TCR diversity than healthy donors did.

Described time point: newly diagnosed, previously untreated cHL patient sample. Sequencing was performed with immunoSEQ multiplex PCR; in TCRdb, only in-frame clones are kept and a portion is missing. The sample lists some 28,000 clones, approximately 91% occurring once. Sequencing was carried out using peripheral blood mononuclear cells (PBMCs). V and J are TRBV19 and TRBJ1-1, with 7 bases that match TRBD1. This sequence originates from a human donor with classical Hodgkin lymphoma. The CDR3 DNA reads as TGTGCCAGTAGGGTGGGACAGAGGAACACTGAAGCTTTCTTT. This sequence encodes CASRVGQRNTEAFF.